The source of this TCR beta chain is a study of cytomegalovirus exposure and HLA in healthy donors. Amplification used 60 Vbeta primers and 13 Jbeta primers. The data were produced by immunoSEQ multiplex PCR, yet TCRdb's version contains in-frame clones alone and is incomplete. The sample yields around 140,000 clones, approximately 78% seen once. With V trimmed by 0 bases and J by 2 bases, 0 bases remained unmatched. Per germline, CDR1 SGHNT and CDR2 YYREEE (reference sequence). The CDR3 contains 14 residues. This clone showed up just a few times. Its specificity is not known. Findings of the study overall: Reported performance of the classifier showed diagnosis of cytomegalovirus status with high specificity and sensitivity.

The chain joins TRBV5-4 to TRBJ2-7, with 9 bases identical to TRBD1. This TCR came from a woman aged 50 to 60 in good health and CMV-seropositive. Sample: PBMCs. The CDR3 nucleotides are TGTGCCAGCAGCTTGGGGGACAGGGCCTACGAGCAGTACTTC. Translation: CASSLGDRAYEQYF.